The T cell receptor (beta chain) under discussion was sequenced for a study of OX40 agonist ivuxolimab in advanced cancers. Assay used: immunoSEQ multiplex PCR; TCRdb lists only in-frame clones, some missing. Of more than 45,000 clones listed, around 86% are singletons. Per the germline V gene, CDR1 is MNHEY and CDR2 is SMNVEV (reference sequence). The CDR3 has 17 amino acids. Trimming cost V 1 base and J 3 bases; bases outside gene matches: 5. This clone appeared once. This clonotype originated in an adult with an advanced solid tumor such as melanoma, head and neck, liver or kidney cancer. This chain uses TRBV27 with TRBJ2-3, with 12 bases identical to TRBD2. Specimen: CD4+ or CD8+ T cells sorted from blood, collected in a trial of the OX40 agonist ivuxolimab. CDR3: CASSLLPSGGGTDTQYF. CDR3 in DNA: TGTGCCAGCAGTTTATTGCCTAGCGGGGGGGGGACAGATACGCAGTATTTT.